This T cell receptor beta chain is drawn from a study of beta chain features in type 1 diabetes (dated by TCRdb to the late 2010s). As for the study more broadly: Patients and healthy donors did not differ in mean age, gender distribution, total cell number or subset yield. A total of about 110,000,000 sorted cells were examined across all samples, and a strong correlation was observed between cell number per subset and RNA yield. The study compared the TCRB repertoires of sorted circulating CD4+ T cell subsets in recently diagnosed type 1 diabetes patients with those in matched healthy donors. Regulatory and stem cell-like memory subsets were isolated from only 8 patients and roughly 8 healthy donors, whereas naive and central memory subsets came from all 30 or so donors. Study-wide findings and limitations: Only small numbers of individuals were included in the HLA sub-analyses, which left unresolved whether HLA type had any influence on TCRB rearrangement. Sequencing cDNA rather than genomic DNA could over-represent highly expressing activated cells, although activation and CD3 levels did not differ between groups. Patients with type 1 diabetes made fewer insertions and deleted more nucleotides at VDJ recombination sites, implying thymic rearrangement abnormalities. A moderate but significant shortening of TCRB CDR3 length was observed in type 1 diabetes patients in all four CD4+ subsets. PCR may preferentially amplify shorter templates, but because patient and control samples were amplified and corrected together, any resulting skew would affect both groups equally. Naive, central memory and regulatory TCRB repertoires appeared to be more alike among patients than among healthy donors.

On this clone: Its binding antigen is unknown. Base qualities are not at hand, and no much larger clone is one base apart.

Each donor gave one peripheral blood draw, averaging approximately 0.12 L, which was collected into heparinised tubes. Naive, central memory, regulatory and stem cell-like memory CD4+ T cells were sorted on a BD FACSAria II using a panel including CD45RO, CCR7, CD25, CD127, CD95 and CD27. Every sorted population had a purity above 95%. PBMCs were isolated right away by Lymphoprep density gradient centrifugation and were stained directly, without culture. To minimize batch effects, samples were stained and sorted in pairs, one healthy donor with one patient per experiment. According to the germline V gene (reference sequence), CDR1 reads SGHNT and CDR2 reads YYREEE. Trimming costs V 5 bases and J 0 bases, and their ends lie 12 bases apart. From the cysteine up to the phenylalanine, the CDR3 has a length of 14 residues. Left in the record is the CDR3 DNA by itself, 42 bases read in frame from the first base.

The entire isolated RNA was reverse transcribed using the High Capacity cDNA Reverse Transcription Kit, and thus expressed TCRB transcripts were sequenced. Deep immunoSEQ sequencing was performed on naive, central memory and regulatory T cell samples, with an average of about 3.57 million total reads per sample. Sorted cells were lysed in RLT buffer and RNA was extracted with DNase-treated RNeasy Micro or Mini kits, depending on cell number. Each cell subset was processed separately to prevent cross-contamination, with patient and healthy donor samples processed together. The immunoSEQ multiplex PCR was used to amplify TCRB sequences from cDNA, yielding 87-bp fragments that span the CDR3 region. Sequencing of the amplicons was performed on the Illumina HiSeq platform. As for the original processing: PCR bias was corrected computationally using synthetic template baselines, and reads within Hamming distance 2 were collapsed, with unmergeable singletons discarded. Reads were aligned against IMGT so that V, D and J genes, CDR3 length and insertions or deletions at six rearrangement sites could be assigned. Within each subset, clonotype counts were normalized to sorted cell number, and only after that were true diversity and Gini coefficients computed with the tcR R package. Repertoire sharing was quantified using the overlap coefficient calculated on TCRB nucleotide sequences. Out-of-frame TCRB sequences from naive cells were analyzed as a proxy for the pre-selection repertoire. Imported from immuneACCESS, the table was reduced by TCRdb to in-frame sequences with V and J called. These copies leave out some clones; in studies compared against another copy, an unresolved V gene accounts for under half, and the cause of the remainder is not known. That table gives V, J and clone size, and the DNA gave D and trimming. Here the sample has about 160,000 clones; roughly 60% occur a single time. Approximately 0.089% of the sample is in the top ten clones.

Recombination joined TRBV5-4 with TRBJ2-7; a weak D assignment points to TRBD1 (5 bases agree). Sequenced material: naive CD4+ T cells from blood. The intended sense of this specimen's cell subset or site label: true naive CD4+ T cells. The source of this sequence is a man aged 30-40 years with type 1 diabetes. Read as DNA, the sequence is TGTGCCAGCAGTGTGAACAGGTTCTCCTACGAGCAGTACTTC. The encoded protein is CASSVNRFSYEQYF.